One sample yielded the 17 T cell receptor beta chains listed below, sequenced in a study of beta chain features in type 1 diabetes (dated by TCRdb to the late 2010s). The protocol used for the library was the immunoSEQ multiplex PCR assay. The High Capacity cDNA Reverse Transcription Kit was used to reverse transcribe all of the isolated RNA, meaning that expressed TCRB transcripts were what got sequenced. TCRdb took this table from immuneACCESS and kept in-frame rearrangements with V and J called. Such tables lack part of the clones; where checked against another copy, unresolved V genes explain under half of the gap, and the rest is unexplained. Across this sample there are hundreds of thousands of clones, with around 15% seen only once. Together, the top ten hold 0.09% to 0.095% of the sample. Material: naive CD4+ T cells from blood. The intended sense of this specimen's cell subset or site label: true naive CD4+ T cells. All receptors derive from a man younger than 35 in good health.

CDR3 region: CASSPRQGSSYEQYF. In DNA, the CDR3 is TGTGCCAGCAGTCCTCGACAGGGAAGCTCCTACGAGCAGTACTTC. The chain has TRBV27 and TRBJ2-7; 7 bases fit TRBD1. Losses at the gene ends were 5 bases for V and 0 bases for J; bases not matched to a gene: 7. This CDR3 comprises 15 residues. Germline loops: CDR1 MNHEY, CDR2 SMNVEV (reference sequence).

The rearrangement joins TRBV19 to TRBJ2-2; 8 bases line up with TRBD1. V lost 7 bases and J lost 4; bases outside the gene matches: 5. Germline lookup yields CDR1 LNHDA and CDR2 SQIVND (reference sequence). The CDR3 loop spans 14 amino acids. Here the CDR3 DNA reads TGTGCCAGTATTCTGACAGGGGTCACCGGGGAGCTGTTTTTT. This gives the protein CASILTGVTGELFF.

The chain uses TRBV28 and TRBJ1-2; D is possibly TRBD1 (5 bases). Germline lookup yields CDR1 MDHEN and CDR2 SYDVKM. The V end lost 3 bases, the J end lost 6 bases, and 11 bases lay between the germline ends. CDR3 length equals 13 residues. CDR3 nucleotides: TGTGCCAGCAGTTTGCGGCCGGGGCATGGCTACACCTTC. Translated: CASSLRPGHGYTF.

The chain joins TRBV28 to TRBJ2-3, with no clear D. The CDR3 sequence is 13 residues long. CDR1 MDHEN and CDR2 SYDVKM come from the germline V gene. V lost 9 bases and J lost 0, with 10 bases in between. This CDR3 is CASNWVSTDTQYF. The CDR3 DNA follows: TGTGCCAGTAATTGGGTTAGCACAGATACGCAGTATTTT. The whole variable domain, remainder taken from reference TRBV28 and TRBJ2-3, is DVKVTQSSRYLVKRTGEKVFLECVQDMDHENMFWYRQDPGLGLRLIYFSYDVKMKEKGDIPEGYSVSREKKERFSLILESASTNQTSMYLCASNWVSTDTQYFGPGTRLTVL.

The chain has TRBV7-2 and TRBJ1-2; possible D gene TRBD1, 6 bases. CDR3 length: 15 amino acids. Germline V gene sequence: CDR1 SGHTA, CDR2 FQGNSA. V gave up 5 bases and J gave up 5 bases, with 18 bases separating them. As DNA, the CDR3 is TGTGCCAGCAGCCCCCGGGCAGGGGACCGGTATGGCTACACCTTC. Amino acid sequence: CASSPRAGDRYGYTF.

This chain joins TRBV7-9 and TRBJ2-1; the D gene is possibly TRBD2 (5 bases). Between the trimmed V and J ends, which lost 2 bases and 14 bases, there was a span of 22 bases. CDR1 and CDR2 from the germline V gene are SEHNR and FQNEAQ (reference sequence). The CDR3 is 15 amino acids. The CDR3 DNA follows: TGTGCCAGCAGCTTAACCCCGGAGGTACCCGGATGTGAGTTCTTC. Protein: CASSLTPEVPGCEFF.

This clone was counted only a few times. The rearrangement links TRBV11-1 to TRBJ2-1, with 8 bases aligning to TRBD1. After removal of 5 bases from V and 9 bases from J, the junction contained 9 bases not matched to a gene. The V gene's germline CDR1 is SGHAT and CDR2 FQDESV (reference sequence). The CDR3 sequence is 14 residues long. CDR3 DNA: TGTGCCAGCAGCCCGGACAGGGTCCGATTTGAGCAGTTCTTC. Amino acids: CASSPDRVRFEQFF. Looking up the rest from reference TRBV11-1 and TRBJ2-1 gives the full variable domain: EAEVAQSPRYKITEKSQAVAFWCDPISGHATLYWYRQILGQGPELLVQFQDESVVDDSQLPKDRFSAERLKGVDSTLKIQPAELGDSAMYLCASSPDRVRFEQFFGPGTRLTVL.

V usage is TRBV14 and J usage is TRBJ1-2; D remains unclear. Per germline, CDR1 SGHDN and CDR2 FVKESK. This CDR3 spans 15 amino acids. The V end lost 2 bases, the J end lost 4 bases, and 14 bases lay between the germline ends. DNA of the CDR3: TGTGCCAGCAGCCAAAGCCGCTGGGAGTCCTATGGCTACACCTTC. Its protein is CASSQSRWESYGYTF.

In its sample, this clone was seen a few times. The rearrangement joins TRBV9 to TRBJ2-4; D perhaps matches TRBD2 (5 bases). The CDR3 sequence is 16 residues long. Germline values: CDR1 SGDLS, CDR2 YYNGEE. V lost 3 bases and J 8 bases, leaving 21 bases between the germline ends. In DNA form, the CDR3 reads TGTGCCAGCAGCGCCATCGGGGTCCGGGCGGATCACATTCAGTACTTC. The encoded protein is CASSAIGVRADHIQYF. The full variable domain, completed using reference TRBV9 and TRBJ2-4, is DSGVTQTPKHLITATGQRVTLRCSPRSGDLSVYWYQQSLDQGLQFLIQYYNGEERAKGNILERFSAQQFPDLHSELNLSSLELGDSALYFCASSAIGVRADHIQYFGAGTRLSVL.

The V and J genes are TRBV7-6 and TRBJ2-7, with D perhaps assigned TRBD1 or TRBD2 (5 bases each). This CDR3 contains 11 residues. Germline loops: CDR1 SGHVS, CDR2 FNYEAQ. The V and J ends lost 6 bases and 9 bases respectively, with 12 bases between them. CDR3 in amino acids: CASSSRGGQYF. CDR3 DNA sequence: TGTGCCAGCAGTTCTCGGGGCGGGCAGTACTTC.

This clone was observed a handful of times. CDR3 nucleotides: TGCGCCAGCAGCTCCATACAGGGGGAATCACCCCTCCACTTT. This sequence encodes CASSSIQGESPLHF. The chain is built from TRBV5-1 and TRBJ1-6; TRBD1 matches at 8 bases. Looked up from germline, CDR1 is SGHRS and CDR2 is YFSETQ. The V gene end was trimmed by 3 bases and the J gene end by 10 bases; junction bases not matched to a gene: 6. The CDR3 runs to 14 residues.

This clone turned up a few times. CDR3 loop: CASSNLPGQKNSPLHF. The CDR3 DNA follows: TGTGCCAGCAGCAATCTACCTGGACAGAAAAATTCACCCCTCCACTTT. This chain links TRBV11-3 with TRBJ1-6; a possible D gene is TRBD1 (6 bases). The germline gives CDR1 SGHNT, CDR2 YENEEA. V lost 5 bases and J 7 bases, leaving 18 bases between the germline ends. There are 16 residues in the CDR3.

The chain combines TRBV27 with TRBJ2-1; 8 bases are shared with TRBD1. Germline CDR1 reads MNHEY; CDR2 reads SMNVEV (reference sequence). The CDR3 is 17 amino acids. J gave up 4 bases and V 4 bases, and 12 bases lay outside the gene matches. The DNA for the CDR3 is TGTGCCAGCAGTTCGAGGATGGGGGGACAGGTGTACAATGAGCAGTTCTTC. Its translation is CASSSRMGGQVYNEQFF.

This chain links TRBV5-1 with TRBJ1-5, with 7 bases matching TRBD1. This CDR3 is 13 amino acids long. The V and J ends lost 8 bases and 5 bases, in that order; junction bases with no gene match: 7. The germline gives CDR1 SGHRS, CDR2 YFSETQ. This CDR3 is CASRDSTDQPQHF. The CDR3, as DNA: TGCGCCAGTCGGGACAGCACTGATCAGCCCCAGCATTTT.

The chain carries TRBV18 and TRBJ2-3; 7 bases match TRBD2. There are 17 residues in the CDR3. Germline values: CDR1 KGHSH, CDR2 LQKENI. V gave up 3 bases and J gave up 6 bases; unmatched junction bases: 15. CDR3 in amino acids: CASSPLRKREGTDTQYF. In nucleotides, the CDR3 is TGTGCCAGCTCACCCCTCAGGAAGCGGGAAGGAACGGATACGCAGTATTTT.

The rearrangement joins TRBV9 to TRBJ1-1; D remains unclear. CDR1 SGDLS and CDR2 YYNGEE come from the germline V gene. The germline V and J ends were trimmed by 0 bases and 0 bases, with 6 bases remaining between them. This CDR3 region has 14 residues. Written as DNA, the CDR3 is TGTGCCAGCAGCGTAGAGGTGGTGAACACTGAAGCTTTCTTT. Protein sequence: CASSVEVVNTEAFF.

The genes are TRBV4-3 and TRBJ2-3, with D perhaps being TRBD1 or TRBD2 (5 bases each). The CDR3 has 17 residues. Germline-derived CDR1 and CDR2 are LGHNA and YSLEER. Trimming removed 1 base from V and 1 base from J, with 15 bases in between. This CDR3 reads CASSQVRAGTRTDTQYF. DNA of the CDR3: TGCGCCAGCAGCCAAGTTAGGGCAGGGACCCGCACAGATACGCAGTATTTT.